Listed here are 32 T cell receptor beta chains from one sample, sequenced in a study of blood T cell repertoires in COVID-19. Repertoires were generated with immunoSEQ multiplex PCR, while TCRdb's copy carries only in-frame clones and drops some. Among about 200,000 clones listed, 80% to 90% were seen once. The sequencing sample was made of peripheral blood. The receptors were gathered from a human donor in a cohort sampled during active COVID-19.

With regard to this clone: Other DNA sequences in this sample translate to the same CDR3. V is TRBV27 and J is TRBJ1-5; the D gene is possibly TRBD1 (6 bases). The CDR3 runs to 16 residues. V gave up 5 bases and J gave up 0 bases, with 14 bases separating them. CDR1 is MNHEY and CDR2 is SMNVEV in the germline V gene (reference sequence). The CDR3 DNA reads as TGTGCCAGCAGTCCTCTGGACAGAGGTAGCAATCAGCCCCAGCATTTT. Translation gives CASSPLDRGSNQPQHF.

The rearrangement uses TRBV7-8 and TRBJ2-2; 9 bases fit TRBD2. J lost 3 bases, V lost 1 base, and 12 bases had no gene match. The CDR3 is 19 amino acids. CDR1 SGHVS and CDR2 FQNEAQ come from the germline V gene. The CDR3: CASSLGRPRLADHTGELFF. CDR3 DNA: TGTGCCAGCAGCTTAGGCAGGCCGAGACTAGCGGACCACACCGGGGAGCTGTTTTTT. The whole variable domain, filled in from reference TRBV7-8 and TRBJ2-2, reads GAGVSQSPRYKVAKRGQDVALRCDPISGHVSLFWYQQALGQGPEFLTYFQNEAQLDKSGLPSDRFFAERPEGSVSTLKIQRTQQEDSAVYLCASSLGRPRLADHTGELFFGEGSRLTVL.

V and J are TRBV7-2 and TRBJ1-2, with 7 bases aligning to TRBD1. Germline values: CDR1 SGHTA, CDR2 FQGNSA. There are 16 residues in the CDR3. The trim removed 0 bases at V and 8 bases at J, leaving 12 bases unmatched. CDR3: CASSLALQGQGGGYTF. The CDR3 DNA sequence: TGTGCCAGCAGCTTAGCCCTACAGGGCCAGGGGGGCGGCTACACCTTC.

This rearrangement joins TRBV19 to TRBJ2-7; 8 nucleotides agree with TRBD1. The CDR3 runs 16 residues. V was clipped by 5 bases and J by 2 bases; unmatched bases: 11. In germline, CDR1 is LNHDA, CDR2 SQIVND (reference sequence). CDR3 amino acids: CASSFRTGRRTYEQYF. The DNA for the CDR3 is TGTGCCAGTAGTTTCAGGACAGGGCGTCGTACCTACGAGCAGTACTTC.

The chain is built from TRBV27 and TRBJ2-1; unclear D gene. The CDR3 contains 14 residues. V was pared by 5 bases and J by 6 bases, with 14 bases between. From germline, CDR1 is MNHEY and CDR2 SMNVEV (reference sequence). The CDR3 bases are TGTGCCAGCAGTCCCGCCCGGGTCCGCAATGAGCAGTTCTTC. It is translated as CASSPARVRNEQFF.

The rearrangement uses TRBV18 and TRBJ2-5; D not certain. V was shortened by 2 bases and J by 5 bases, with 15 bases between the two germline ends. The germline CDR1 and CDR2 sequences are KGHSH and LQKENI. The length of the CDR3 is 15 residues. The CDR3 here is CASSPEAHTRETQYF. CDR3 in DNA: TGTGCCAGCTCACCAGAAGCCCACACGAGGGAGACCCAGTACTTC.

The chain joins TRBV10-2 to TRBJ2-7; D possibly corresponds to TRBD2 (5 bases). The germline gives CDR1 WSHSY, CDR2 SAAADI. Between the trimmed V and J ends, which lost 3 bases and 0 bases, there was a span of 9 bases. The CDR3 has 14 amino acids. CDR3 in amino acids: CASSDSGSSYEQYF. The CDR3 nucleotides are TGCGCCAGCAGTGACTCGGGGAGCTCCTACGAGCAGTACTTC.

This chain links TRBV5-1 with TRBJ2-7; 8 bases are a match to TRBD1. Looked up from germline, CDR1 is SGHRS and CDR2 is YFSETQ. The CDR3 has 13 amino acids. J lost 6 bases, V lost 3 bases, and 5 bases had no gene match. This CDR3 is CASSSGQGGEQYF. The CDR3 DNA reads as TGCGCCAGCAGCTCCGGACAGGGCGGCGAGCAGTACTTC.

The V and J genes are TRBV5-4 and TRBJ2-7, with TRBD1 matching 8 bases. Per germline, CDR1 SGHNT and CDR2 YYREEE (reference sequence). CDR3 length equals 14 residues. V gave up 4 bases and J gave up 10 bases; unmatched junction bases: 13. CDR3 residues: CASSITGTGFGQYF. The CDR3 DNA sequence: TGTGCCAGCAGCATCACCGGGACAGGTTTTGGCCAGTACTTC.

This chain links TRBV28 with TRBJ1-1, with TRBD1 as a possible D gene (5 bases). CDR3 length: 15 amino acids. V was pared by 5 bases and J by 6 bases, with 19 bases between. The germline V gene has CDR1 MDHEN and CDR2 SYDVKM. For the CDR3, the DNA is TGTGCCAGCAGTCCCCACAGGTCACAACGGCCTGAAGCTTTCTTT. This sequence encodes CASSPHRSQRPEAFF.

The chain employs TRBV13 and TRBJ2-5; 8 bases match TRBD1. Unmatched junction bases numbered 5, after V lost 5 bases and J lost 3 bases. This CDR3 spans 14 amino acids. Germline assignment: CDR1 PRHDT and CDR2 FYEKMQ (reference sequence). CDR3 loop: CASSPGTGEETQYF. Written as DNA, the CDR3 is TGTGCCAGCAGCCCCGGGACAGGAGAAGAGACCCAGTACTTC.

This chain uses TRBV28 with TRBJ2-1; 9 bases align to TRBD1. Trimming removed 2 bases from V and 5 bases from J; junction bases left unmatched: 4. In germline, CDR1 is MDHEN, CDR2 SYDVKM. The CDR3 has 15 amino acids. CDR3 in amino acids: CASSLQGQGHNEQFF. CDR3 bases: TGTGCCAGCAGTTTACAGGGACAGGGACACAATGAGCAGTTCTTC.

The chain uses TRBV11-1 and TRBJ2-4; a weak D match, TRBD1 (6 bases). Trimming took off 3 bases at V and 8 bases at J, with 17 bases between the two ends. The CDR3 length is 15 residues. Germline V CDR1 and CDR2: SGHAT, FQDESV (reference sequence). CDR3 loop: CASSFSGDRRDIQYF. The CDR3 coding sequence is TGTGCCAGCAGCTTCTCCGGTGACAGGAGAGACATTCAGTACTTC.

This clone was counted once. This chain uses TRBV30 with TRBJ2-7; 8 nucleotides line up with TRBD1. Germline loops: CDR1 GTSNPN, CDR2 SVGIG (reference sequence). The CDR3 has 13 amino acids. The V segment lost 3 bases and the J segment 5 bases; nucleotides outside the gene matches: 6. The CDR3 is CAWSVTTGDEQYF. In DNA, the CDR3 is TGTGCCTGGAGCGTAACGACAGGGGACGAGCAGTACTTC.

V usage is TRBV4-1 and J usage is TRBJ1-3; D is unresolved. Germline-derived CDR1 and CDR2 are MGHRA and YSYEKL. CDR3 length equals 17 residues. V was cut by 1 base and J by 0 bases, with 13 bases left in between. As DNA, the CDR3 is TGCGCCAGCAGCCAAGGTGCGATACCCTTCTCTGGAAACACCATATATTTT. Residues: CASSQGAIPFSGNTIYF.

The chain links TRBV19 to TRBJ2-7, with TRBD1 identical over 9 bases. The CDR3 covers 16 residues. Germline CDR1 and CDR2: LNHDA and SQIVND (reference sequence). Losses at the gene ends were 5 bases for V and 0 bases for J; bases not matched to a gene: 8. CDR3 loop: CASSAKGQGSSYEQYF. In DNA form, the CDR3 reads TGTGCCAGTAGTGCCAAGGGACAGGGAAGCTCCTACGAGCAGTACTTC.

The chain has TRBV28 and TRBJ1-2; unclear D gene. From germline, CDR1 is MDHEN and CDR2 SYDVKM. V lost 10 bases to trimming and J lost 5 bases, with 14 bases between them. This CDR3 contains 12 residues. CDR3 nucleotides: TGTGCCATTAGAGGGATGGGATATGGCTACACCTTC. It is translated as CAIRGMGYGYTF.

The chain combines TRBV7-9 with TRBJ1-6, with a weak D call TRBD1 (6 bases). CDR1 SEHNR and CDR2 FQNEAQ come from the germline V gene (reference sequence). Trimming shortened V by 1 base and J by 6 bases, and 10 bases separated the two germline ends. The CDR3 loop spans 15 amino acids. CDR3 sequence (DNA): TGTGCCAGCAGCTTAGGTCCAGGGGCTAATTCACCCCTCCACTTT. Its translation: CASSLGPGANSPLHF.

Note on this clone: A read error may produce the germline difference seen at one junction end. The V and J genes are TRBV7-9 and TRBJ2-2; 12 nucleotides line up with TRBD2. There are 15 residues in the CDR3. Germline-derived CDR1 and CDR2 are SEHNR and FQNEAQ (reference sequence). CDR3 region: CASSLAGGLPGELFF. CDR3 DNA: TGTGCCAGCAGCCTAGCGGGAGGGCTACCCGGGGAGCTGTTTTTT. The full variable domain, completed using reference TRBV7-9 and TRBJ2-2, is DTGVSQNPRHKITKRGQNVTFRCDPISEHNRLYWYRQTLGQGPEFLTYFQNEAQLEKSRLLSDRFSAERPKGSFSTLEIQRTEQGDSAMYLCASSLAGGLPGELFFGEGSRLTVL.

The DNA of the CDR3 is TGTGCCACCAGAGGGGCAGCTCATGAAAAACTGTTTTTT. Protein sequence: CATRGAAHEKLFF. The chain joins TRBV24-1 to TRBJ1-4; D possibly corresponds to TRBD1 (5 bases). Trimming pared 7 bases from V and 6 bases from J, leaving 11 bases between. This CDR3 is built from 13 residues. Germline V gene lookup returns CDR1 KGHDR and CDR2 SFDVKD.

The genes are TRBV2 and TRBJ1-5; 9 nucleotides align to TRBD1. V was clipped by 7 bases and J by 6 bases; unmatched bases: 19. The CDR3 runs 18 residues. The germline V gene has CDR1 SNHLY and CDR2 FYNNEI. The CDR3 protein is CASTLSGTGFGSGQPQHF. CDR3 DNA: TGTGCCAGCACACTCTCCGGGACAGGGTTCGGTAGTGGTCAGCCCCAGCATTTT.

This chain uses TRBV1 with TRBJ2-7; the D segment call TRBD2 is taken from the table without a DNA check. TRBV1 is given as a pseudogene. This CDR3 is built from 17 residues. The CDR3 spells CTSSHPAGGGRRYEQYF. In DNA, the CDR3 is TGCACCAGCAGCCATCCAGCGGGAGGCGGGAGACGGTACGAGCAGTACTTC.

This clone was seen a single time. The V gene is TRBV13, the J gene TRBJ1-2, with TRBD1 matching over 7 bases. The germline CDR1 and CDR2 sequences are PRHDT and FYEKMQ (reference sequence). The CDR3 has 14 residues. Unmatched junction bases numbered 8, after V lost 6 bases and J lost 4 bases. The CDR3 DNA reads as TGTGCCAGCAGATCACAGGGGAAAGGCTATGGCTACACCTTC. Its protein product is CASRSQGKGYGYTF.

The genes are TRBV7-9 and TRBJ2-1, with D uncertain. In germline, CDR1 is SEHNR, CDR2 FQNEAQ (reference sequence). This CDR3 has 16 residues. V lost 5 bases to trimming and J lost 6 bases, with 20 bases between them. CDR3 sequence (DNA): TGTGCCAGCAGCCCCCCGACTCGGTCGGAAATCAATGAGCAGTTCTTC. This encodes CASSPPTRSEINEQFF.

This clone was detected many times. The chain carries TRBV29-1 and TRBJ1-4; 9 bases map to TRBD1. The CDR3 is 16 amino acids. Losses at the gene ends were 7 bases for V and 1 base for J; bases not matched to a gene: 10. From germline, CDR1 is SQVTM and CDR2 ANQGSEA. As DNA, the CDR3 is TGCAGCGCCAGGACAGGGGAGGGTAGAACTAATGAAAAACTGTTTTTT. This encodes CSARTGEGRTNEKLFF. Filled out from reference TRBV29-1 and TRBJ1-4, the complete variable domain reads SAVISQKPSRDICQRGTSLTIQCQVDSQVTMMFWYRQQPGQSLTLIATANQGSEATYESGFVIDKFPISRPNLTFSTLTVSNMSPEDSSIYLCSARTGEGRTNEKLFFGSGTQLSVL.

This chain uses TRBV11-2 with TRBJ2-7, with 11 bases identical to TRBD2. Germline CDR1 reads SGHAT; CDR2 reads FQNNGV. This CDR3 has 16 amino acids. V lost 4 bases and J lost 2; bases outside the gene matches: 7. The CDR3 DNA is TGTGCCAGCAGCTACGCCGGGACTAGCGGAACCTACGAGCAGTACTTC. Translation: CASSYAGTSGTYEQYF.

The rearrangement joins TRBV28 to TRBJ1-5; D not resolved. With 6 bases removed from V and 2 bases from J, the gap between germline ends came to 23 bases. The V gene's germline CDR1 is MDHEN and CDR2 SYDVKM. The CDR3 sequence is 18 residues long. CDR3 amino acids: CASREALGIRVRNQPQHF. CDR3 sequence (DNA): TGTGCCAGCAGGGAGGCCTTGGGGATAAGGGTTCGCAATCAGCCCCAGCATTTT.

For the CDR3, the DNA is TGTGCCAGCAGCGTAGATAGCGCCGGGGAGCTGTTTTTT. Its protein is CASSVDSAGELFF. The chain is built from TRBV9 and TRBJ2-2; possible D gene TRBD2, 5 bases. The CDR3 is 13 amino acids. The V gene's germline CDR1 is SGDLS and CDR2 YYNGEE. Deletions cut 0 bases from V and 6 bases from J, with 6 bases between.

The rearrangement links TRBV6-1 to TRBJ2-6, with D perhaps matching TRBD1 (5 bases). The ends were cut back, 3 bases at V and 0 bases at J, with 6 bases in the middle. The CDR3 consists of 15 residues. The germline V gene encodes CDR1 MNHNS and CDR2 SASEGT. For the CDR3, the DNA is TGTGCCAGCAGTGAGGACAACTCTGGGGCCAACGTCCTGACTTTC. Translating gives CASSEDNSGANVLTF.

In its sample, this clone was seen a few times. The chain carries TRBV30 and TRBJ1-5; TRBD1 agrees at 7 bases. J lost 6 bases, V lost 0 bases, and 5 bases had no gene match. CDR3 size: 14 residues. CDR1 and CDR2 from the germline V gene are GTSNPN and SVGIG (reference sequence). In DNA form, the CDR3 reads TGTGCCTGGAGTGTATCAAGGGGGCGTCAGCCCCAGCATTTT. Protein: CAWSVSRGRQPQHF.

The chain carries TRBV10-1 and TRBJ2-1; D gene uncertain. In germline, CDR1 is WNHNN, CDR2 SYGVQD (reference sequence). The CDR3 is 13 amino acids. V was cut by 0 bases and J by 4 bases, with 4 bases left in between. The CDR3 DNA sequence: TGCGCCAGCAGTGAGTCGTCATACAATGAGCAGTTCTTC. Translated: CASSESSYNEQFF.

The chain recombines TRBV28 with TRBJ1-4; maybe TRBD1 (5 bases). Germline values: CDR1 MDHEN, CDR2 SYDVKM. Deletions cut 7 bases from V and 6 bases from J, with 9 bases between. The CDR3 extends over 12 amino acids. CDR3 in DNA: TGTGCCAGCAACAAACAGGATGAAAAACTGTTTTTT. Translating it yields CASNKQDEKLFF.